This note documents a single T cell receptor beta chain sequence. The antigen remains unidentified. The sample originates from a study of STAT5B mutations in CD4+ large granular lymphocyte leukemia. General study findings and limits: Compared with healthy controls (2/35), patient top clones favored TRBV06 (8/27).

CDR3 length: 15 amino acids. Germline values: CDR1 WNHNN, CDR2 SYGVQD (reference sequence). Trimming cost V 10 bases and J 0 bases, with 15 bases left between them. Sequencing was at survey level. Here immunoSEQ multiplex PCR was the method, and the copy in TCRdb shows in-frame clones only, minus some. This table holds tens of thousands of clones, just over 70% found once. This clonotype originated in a human donor in good health. Specimen: CD4+ T cells from blood buffy coats. The rearrangement uses TRBV10-1 and TRBJ1-4, with a weak D call TRBD1 (6 bases). CDR3 residues: CATPPGDATNEKLFF. CDR3 sequence (DNA): TGCGCCACCCCCCCAGGGGACGCAACTAATGAAAAACTGTTTTTT.